Shown below are 7 T cell receptor beta chains from a single sample sequenced in a study of T cell responses to AZD1222 COVID-19 vaccine (dated by TCRdb to about 2021). Preparation of the library involved the immunoSEQ multiplex PCR assay. Sourced from immuneACCESS, this table was stored by TCRdb with only in-frame sequences that have V and J called. A share of the clones is absent; for the studies checked, an unresolved V gene accounts for under half, and the remainder has no known explanation. The sample table contains about 130,000 clones; only one count was recorded for around 90% of them. The ten top clones hold roughly 7.4% of the sample. Read against the paper, the sample's time point label means: baseline before first vaccination. Sequencing used peripheral blood, obtained on day 0 of AZD1222 vaccination. The receptors originated from an adult in good health.

This chain joins TRBV29-1 and TRBJ2-5; 8 nucleotides line up with TRBD1. From germline, CDR1 is SQVTM and CDR2 ANQGSEA. This CDR3 has 13 amino acids. Germline trimming cut 4 bases from V and 4 bases from J; bases unmatched to any gene: 5. In nucleotides, the CDR3 is TGCAGCGTTGGCAGGACAGGGCTAGAGACCCAGTACTTC. This encodes CSVGRTGLETQYF.

The CDR3, as DNA: TGTGCCAGCAGCTTCGGCGGAACCTACGAGCAGTACTTC. This sequence encodes CASSFGGTYEQYF. The chain links TRBV5-6 to TRBJ2-7; no definite D call. Germline V gene lookup returns CDR1 SGHDT and CDR2 YYEEEE. The CDR3 totals 13 residues. The ends were cut back, 2 bases at V and 2 bases at J, with 8 bases in the middle.

This clone was seen ten or more times. The chain employs TRBV9 and TRBJ2-5; tentative D call: TRBD1 (7 bases). The germline V gene encodes CDR1 SGDLS and CDR2 YYNGEE. Trimming cost V 6 bases and J 4 bases, with 19 bases left between them. The CDR3 totals 15 residues. The CDR3 loop reads CASTPTGEVRETQYF. The CDR3, as DNA: TGTGCCAGCACCCCCACAGGGGAGGTGCGAGAGACCCAGTACTTC.

The chain carries TRBV6-4 and TRBJ2-1; D possibly corresponds to TRBD1 (7 bases). CDR1 and CDR2 (germline): MRHNA, SNTAGT. The CDR3 is made up of 12 amino acids. Trimming stripped 5 bases from V and 10 bases from J, with 12 bases between. DNA of the CDR3: TGTGCCAGCAGTTTCGCAGGGGGGGAGCAGTTCTTC. Its translation is CASSFAGGEQFF.

The V call is TRBV7-9, the J call TRBJ1-5; TRBD1 might be the D (5 bases). Germline V gene sequence: CDR1 SEHNR, CDR2 FQNEAQ (reference sequence). Trimming stripped 5 bases from V and 1 base from J, with 15 bases between. The CDR3 has 16 residues. CDR3 in amino acids: CASSVGAIESNQPQHF. The CDR3 bases are TGTGCCAGCAGCGTAGGGGCGATTGAAAGCAATCAGCCCCAGCATTTT.

J is TRBJ2-7 and V is TRBV6-5; D might be TRBD1 (6 bases). This CDR3 region has 12 residues. V gave up 9 bases and J gave up 3 bases, with 12 bases separating them. From germline, CDR1 is MNHEY and CDR2 SVGAGI. The CDR3 DNA reads as TGTGCCAGTAAAGAACAGGGCTACGAGCAGTACTTC. As protein: CASKEQGYEQYF.

The rearrangement links TRBV3-1 (or the pseudogene TRBV3-2) to TRBJ2-7; D may be TRBD2 (6 bases). This CDR3 has 15 amino acids. Germline V gene sequence: CDR1 LGHDT, CDR2 YNNKEL (reference sequence). Trimming removed 0 bases at V and 2 bases at J, with 11 bases between. Written as DNA, the CDR3 is TGTGCCAGCAGCCAAGATTCCCGGGGGACCTACGAGCAGTACTTC. As protein: CASSQDSRGTYEQYF.